This passage covers 15 T cell receptor beta chains from one sample sequenced in a study of Ad26.COV2.S vaccination and SARS-CoV-2 variants. Using immunoSEQ multiplex PCR, the repertoire was profiled, and TCRdb retains in-frame clones only, with some absent. Of 290,000 or so clones listed, around 87% are singletons. The treatment is: about 20 received Ad26.COV2.S at low or high dose, single or two shots; about 5 received placebo; per-sample allocation not given. Sampling happened 63 days after the first vaccine or placebo injection. This specimen consisted of peripheral blood, obtained in a trial of Ad26.COV2.S vaccine versus placebo. These receptors were obtained from a person aged 18-65 years who received the Ad26.COV2.S COVID-19 vaccine or a placebo.

V usage is TRBV30 and J usage is TRBJ2-2, with D unresolved. The V end was cut by 0 bases, the J end by 6 bases, with 5 bases between. Germline V gene lookup returns CDR1 GTSNPN and CDR2 SVGIG (reference sequence). This CDR3 is built from 12 residues. The chain's CDR3 is CAWSVRSGELFF. The CDR3 nucleotides are TGTGCCTGGAGTGTACGGTCCGGGGAGCTGTTTTTT.

This clone was recorded a few times. CDR3 bases: TGTGCCAGCAGCCCCTCGGGGGGGTACGGAAACACCATATATTTT. Its translation is CASSPSGGYGNTIYF. The chain recombines TRBV6-5 with TRBJ1-3; tentative D call: TRBD1 (5 bases). There are 15 residues in the CDR3. The germline gives CDR1 MNHEY, CDR2 SVGAGI. V lost 6 bases and J 4 bases, leaving 16 bases between the germline ends.

This clone was detected once. This rearrangement joins TRBV5-1 to TRBJ2-7; 8 nucleotides line up with TRBD2. V lost 7 bases and J lost 5; bases outside the gene matches: 11. The CDR3 loop spans 14 amino acids. Germline lookup yields CDR1 SGHRS and CDR2 YFSETQ. CDR3 loop: CASATGTSPHEQYF. CDR3 sequence (DNA): TGCGCCAGCGCCACCGGGACTAGTCCTCACGAGCAGTACTTC.

The chain combines TRBV3-1 (or the pseudogene TRBV3-2) with TRBJ2-7, with D perhaps TRBD2 (7 bases). Germline values: CDR1 LGHDT, CDR2 YNNKEL (reference sequence). V was clipped by 0 bases and J by 6 bases, with 15 bases between them. This CDR3 has 15 amino acids. The CDR3 coding sequence is TGTGCCAGCAGCCAAGATGGGGGGGGCCGTTCCGAGCAGTACTTC. Protein product: CASSQDGGGRSEQYF.

The chain joins TRBV7-6 to TRBJ2-3; D call uncertain. The V gene's germline CDR1 is SGHVS and CDR2 FNYEAQ. Between the trimmed V and J ends, which lost 4 bases and 6 bases, there was a span of 14 bases. The CDR3 contains 14 residues. The CDR3 region has the DNA TGTGCCAGCAGCTCCTTCTCTAGGCTGGATACGCAGTATTTT. Its protein is CASSSFSRLDTQYF.

The chain has TRBV7-9 and TRBJ2-7; D is undetermined. Germline CDR1 and CDR2: SEHNR and FQNEAQ (reference sequence). This CDR3 region has 12 residues. V gave up 6 bases and J gave up 0 bases, with 6 bases separating them. The CDR3: CASSYSSYEQYF. In nucleotides, the CDR3 is TGTGCCAGCAGTTATAGCTCCTACGAGCAGTACTTC.

The rearrangement links TRBV5-5 to TRBJ1-2, with 8 nucleotides matching TRBD1. V shed 4 bases and J 6 bases; nucleotides not matched to a gene: 11. The germline V gene encodes CDR1 SGHKS and CDR2 YYEKEE (reference sequence). This CDR3 spans 15 amino acids. The CDR3 coding sequence is TGTGCCAGCAGCCAACAGGGGGTCCTTCTCCATGGCTACACCTTC. Its translation is CASSQQGVLLHGYTF. Looking up the rest from reference TRBV5-5 and TRBJ1-2 gives the full variable domain: DAGVTQSPTHLIKTRGQQVTLRCSPISGHKSVSWYQQVLGQGPQFIFQYYEKEERGRGNFPDRFSARQFPNYSSELNVNALLLGDSALYLCASSQQGVLLHGYTFGSGTRLTVV.

V usage is TRBV7-9 and J usage is TRBJ1-3; 8 bases are a match to TRBD1. This CDR3 contains 19 residues. The germline CDR1 and CDR2 sequences are SEHNR and FQNEAQ (reference sequence). V dropped 4 bases and J dropped 2; count of bases not matched to a gene: 16. The CDR3 DNA sequence: TGTGCCAGCAGCTCCCATGTAGGACAGGGTTTACCGGCTGGAAACACCATATATTTT. Translation: CASSSHVGQGLPAGNTIYF.

This chain uses TRBV4-1 with TRBJ2-1, with TRBD2 identical over 11 bases. Looked up from germline, CDR1 is MGHRA and CDR2 is YSYEKL. J lost 4 bases, V lost 6 bases, and 5 bases had no gene match. The CDR3 is 15 residues long. The CDR3 region has the DNA TGCGCCAGCAGTCCCGGGACTAGCGGTTACAATGAGCAGTTCTTC. It translates to CASSPGTSGYNEQFF.

This clone appeared a single time. The chain carries TRBV7-8 and TRBJ2-2, with 10 bases identical to TRBD1. Germline lookup yields CDR1 SGHVS and CDR2 FQNEAQ. This CDR3 is built from 17 residues. After removal of 1 base from V and 6 bases from J, the junction contained 8 bases not matched to a gene. As DNA, the CDR3 is TGTGCCAGCAGCTTAGGGAGAGACAGGGGGCGCGCCGGGGAGCTGTTTTTT. The encoded protein is CASSLGRDRGRAGELFF.

This chain joins TRBV10-3 and TRBJ2-1, with 14 bases aligning to TRBD2. V shed 6 bases, J shed 7 bases, and the junction held 11 bases outside the gene matches. Germline V CDR1 and CDR2: ENHRY, SYGVKD. The CDR3 is made up of 17 amino acids. For the CDR3, the DNA is TGTGCCATCAGCCTCGGGACTAGCGGGGGAAAAAGAAATGAGCAGTTCTTC. Translating gives CAISLGTSGGKRNEQFF.

This chain links TRBV7-9 with TRBJ1-2; D unresolved. Germline V lookup: CDR1 SEHNR, CDR2 FQNEAQ (reference sequence). V was trimmed by 0 bases and J by 8 bases, leaving 7 bases between them. The length of the CDR3 is 12 residues. CDR3 loop: CASSLAGEGYTF. CDR3 nucleotides: TGTGCCAGCAGCTTAGCCGGGGAGGGCTACACCTTC.

The chain joins TRBV6-2 or TRBV6-3 to TRBJ1-1, with D unclear. Germline CDR1 MNHEY, CDR2 SVGEGT. The CDR3 runs 11 residues. V was trimmed by 0 bases and J by 7 bases, leaving 3 bases between them. The CDR3: CASSYSGEAFF. Here the CDR3 DNA reads TGTGCCAGCAGTTACTCGGGTGAAGCTTTCTTT.

CDR3 amino acids: CASIQGPQAFF. DNA of the CDR3: TGTGCCAGCATCCAGGGCCCTCAAGCTTTCTTT. V is TRBV12-3 or TRBV12-4 and J is TRBJ1-1; possible D gene TRBD1, 5 bases. The CDR3 sequence is 11 residues long. V lost 7 bases and J lost 9, with 12 bases in between.

The V and J genes are TRBV6-2 or TRBV6-3 and TRBJ1-5; no reliable D call. The CDR3 contains 13 residues. CDR1 MNHEY and CDR2 SVGEGT come from the germline V gene. V lost 7 bases, J lost 2 bases, and 9 bases lay in between. CDR3: CASNPLGNQPQHF. In DNA form, the CDR3 reads TGTGCCAGCAACCCCCTTGGCAATCAGCCCCAGCATTTT.